Presented here are 27 T cell receptor beta chains from one specimen sequenced in a study of T cells after somatic rescue of genetic block. Profiled with immunoSEQ multiplex PCR; TCRdb holds only in-frame clones, not every one. The profile covers 110,000 or so clones, with 75% to 95% appearing a single time and 1.4% to 1.5% taken by the ten largest. Specimen: peripheral blood mononuclear cells (PBMCs). The receptors come from a woman in her late teens or twenties.

The chain combines TRBV12-5 with TRBJ2-7; TRBD2 aligns across 7 bases. CDR1 and CDR2 (germline): LGHNT, FRNRAP. The CDR3 loop spans 14 amino acids. For the CDR3, the DNA is TGTGCCTCAACTTCCGGGGGGATCCTCTACGAGCAGTACTTC. Translating gives CASTSGGILYEQYF.

Worth noting for this clone: Other DNA sequences in the same sample also yield this CDR3. The chain uses TRBV9 and TRBJ2-3, with D perhaps TRBD1 (5 bases). Germline lookup yields CDR1 SGDLS and CDR2 YYNGEE. V lost 0 bases and J lost 1, with 9 bases in between. This CDR3 spans 15 amino acids. CDR3 protein: CASSVEGVGTDTQYF. DNA for the CDR3: TGTGCCAGCAGCGTAGAAGGGGTGGGCACAGATACGCAGTATTTT.

This clone was detected once. The chain has TRBV6-5 and TRBJ2-5; 12 bases are shared with TRBD2. Germline V gene sequence: CDR1 MNHEY, CDR2 SVGAGI. J was trimmed by 2 bases and V by 0 bases; bases with no gene match: 1. This CDR3 is built from 16 residues. The CDR3 reads CASSYSLAGGQETQYF. CDR3 DNA sequence: TGTGCCAGCAGTTACTCGCTAGCGGGGGGGCAAGAGACCCAGTACTTC.

Only one count was recorded for this clone. The chain uses TRBV12-1 and TRBJ2-3. TRBV12-1 is tagged as a pseudogene. The CDR3 runs to 14 residues. Written as DNA, the CDR3 is TGTGCCAGCAGCTTTGTAGGCTTCACAGATACGCAGTATTTT. This sequence encodes CASSFVGFTDTQYF.

V and J are TRBV6-4 and TRBJ2-1; 9 nucleotides match TRBD2. J gave up 6 bases and V 4 bases, and 7 bases lay outside the gene matches. The germline V gene encodes CDR1 MRHNA and CDR2 SNTAGT. The CDR3 sequence is 15 residues long. Written as DNA, the CDR3 is TGTGCCAGCAGTGGTAGCGGGGGCGGTGGCAATGAGCAGTTCTTC. Amino acids: CASSGSGGGGNEQFF.

The rearrangement joins TRBV6-1 to TRBJ2-7, with 7 bases lining up with TRBD2. Germline-derived CDR1 and CDR2 are MNHNS and SASEGT. The CDR3 length is 14 residues. With V trimmed by 2 bases and J by 2 bases, 3 bases remained unmatched. CDR3 in DNA: TGTGCCAGCAGTGAATTGCGGGAGACCTACGAGCAGTACTTC. This gives the protein CASSELRETYEQYF.

The V and J genes are TRBV4-3 and TRBJ1-6; a possible D gene is TRBD1 (5 bases). The V end was cut by 1 base, the J end by 6 bases, with 16 bases between. The CDR3 loop spans 17 amino acids. CDR1 and CDR2 from the germline V gene are LGHNA and YSLEER. The chain's CDR3 is CASSQGVRQGGNSPLHF. The DNA of the CDR3 is TGCGCCAGCAGCCAAGGAGTTCGGCAGGGAGGTAATTCACCCCTCCACTTT.

The chain links TRBV19 to TRBJ2-5; D may be TRBD1 or TRBD2 (6 bases each). The CDR3 spans 15 residues. CDR1 and CDR2 (germline): LNHDA, SQIVND (reference sequence). V gave up 5 bases and J gave up 5 bases, with 18 bases separating them. The CDR3 sequence is CASSERGGSRETQYF. The CDR3 DNA sequence: TGTGCCAGTAGTGAGAGAGGGGGGAGTCGGGAGACCCAGTACTTC. Filled out from reference TRBV19 and TRBJ2-5, the complete variable domain reads DGGITQSPKYLFRKEGQNVTLSCEQNLNHDAMYWYRQDPGQGLRLIYYSQIVNDFQKGDIAEGYSVSREKKESFPLTVTSAQKNPTAFYLCASSERGGSRETQYFGPGTRLLVL.

V gene TRBV5-1 combines with J gene TRBJ1-2; D might be TRBD1 (5 bases). CDR3 length: 14 amino acids. The germline V and J ends were trimmed by 0 bases and 2 bases, with 8 bases remaining between them. The V gene's germline CDR1 is SGHRS and CDR2 YFSETQ. DNA for the CDR3: TGCGCCAGCAGCTTGGGCGACAGCAACTATGGCTACACCTTC. It encodes CASSLGDSNYGYTF.

This sequence joins TRBV6-5 and TRBJ1-1; TRBD1 matches at 7 bases. V lost 2 bases and J lost 1; bases outside the gene matches: 1. The length of the CDR3 is 14 residues. CDR1 is MNHEY, CDR2 SVGAGI, per germline. DNA for the CDR3: TGTGCCAGCAGTTACAGGGACAGGAACACTGAAGCTTTCTTT. Translation: CASSYRDRNTEAFF.

The DNA for the CDR3 is TGTGCCAGCTCAGCCTCCTACGAGCAGTACTTC. It codes for CASSASYEQYF. The gene calls are TRBV18 and TRBJ2-7; no clear D. V lost 5 bases and J lost 0, with 2 bases in between. Germline values: CDR1 KGHSH, CDR2 LQKENI. The CDR3 is 11 residues long.

This chain's CDR3 is CASSLGVTGAGVTEAFF. In nucleotides, the CDR3 is TGTGCCAGCAGCTTAGGGGTGACAGGGGCGGGGGTGACTGAAGCTTTCTTT. V and J are TRBV7-8 and TRBJ1-1; TRBD1 agrees at 8 bases. The CDR3 is 17 residues long. V lost 1 base to trimming and J lost 5 bases; unmatched junction nucleotides: 12. CDR1 and CDR2 (germline): SGHVS, FQNEAQ.

The gene calls are TRBV11-3 and TRBJ1-1; D might be TRBD1 (6 bases). The CDR3 consists of 17 residues. V was pared by 1 base and J by 6 bases, with 21 bases between. The germline V gene encodes CDR1 SGHNT and CDR2 YENEEA. CDR3 coding DNA: TGTGCCAGCAGCTTAGCGGGGGCACAGAGTTTGGGCTCTGAAGCTTTCTTT. Its translation: CASSLAGAQSLGSEAFF.

This chain links TRBV28 with TRBJ2-7; D gene unclear. This CDR3 contains 15 residues. Germline values: CDR1 MDHEN, CDR2 SYDVKM. The V gene lost 3 bases and the J gene lost 3 bases, with 15 bases spanning the gap. The CDR3 sequence is CASSFFHSDLYEQYF. The CDR3 DNA reads TGTGCCAGCAGTTTTTTTCACAGTGACCTCTACGAGCAGTACTTC.

V usage is TRBV5-1 and J usage is TRBJ2-7; 8 bases fit TRBD2. The CDR3 covers 14 residues. Trimming removed 4 bases from V and 5 bases from J; junction bases left unmatched: 8. CDR1 and CDR2 (germline): SGHRS, YFSETQ. CDR3 nucleotides: TGCGCCAGCAGCACCGGACTAGCTCCACACGAGCAGTACTTC. This translates into CASSTGLAPHEQYF.

The chain has TRBV29-1 and TRBJ2-1; TRBD2 aligns across 12 bases. With 5 bases clipped from V and 6 bases from J, the junction kept 5 bases outside the gene matches. The CDR3 is 14 amino acids. In germline, CDR1 is SQVTM, CDR2 ANQGSEA. DNA of the CDR3: TGCAGCGTTTCGACTAGCGGGGGTTCCAATGAGCAGTTCTTC. This translates into CSVSTSGGSNEQFF.

The gene calls are TRBV5-5 and TRBJ1-6, with D possibly being TRBD1 (6 bases). CDR3 length equals 15 residues. The V end was cut by 0 bases, the J end by 7 bases, with 11 bases between. The germline CDR1 and CDR2 sequences are SGHKS and YYEKEE (reference sequence). The CDR3 region has the DNA TGTGCCAGCAGCTTGGTAGGACAGATGAATTCACCCCTCCACTTT. Its protein is CASSLVGQMNSPLHF.

This clone appeared once. This chain connects TRBV18 to TRBJ2-2; a possible D gene is TRBD1 (6 bases). Germline V lookup: CDR1 KGHSH, CDR2 LQKENI. V lost 4 bases, J lost 5 bases, and 17 bases lay in between. CDR3 length equals 16 residues. The CDR3 sequence: CASSQSHVRGTGELFF. The CDR3 DNA reads as TGTGCCAGCTCACAAAGCCATGTCAGGGGAACCGGGGAGCTGTTTTTT.

The gene calls are TRBV9 and TRBJ1-5; D may be TRBD1 (6 bases). Germline V gene lookup returns CDR1 SGDLS and CDR2 YYNGEE. The CDR3 has 13 amino acids. The V and J ends lost 2 bases and 7 bases respectively, with 10 bases between them. The CDR3 here is CASSVGGLQPQHF. The CDR3, as DNA: TGTGCCAGCAGCGTGGGGGGGCTGCAGCCCCAGCATTTT.

J is TRBJ1-3 and V is TRBV5-1; D unclear. Germline loops: CDR1 SGHRS, CDR2 YFSETQ. V dropped 4 bases and J dropped 0 bases, with 14 bases sitting between them. CDR3 length: 16 amino acids. The CDR3 loop is CASSLDGPSSGNTIYF. Written as DNA, the CDR3 is TGCGCCAGCAGCCTGGACGGTCCAAGCTCTGGAAACACCATATATTTT.

This sequence joins TRBV7-8 and TRBJ1-5; D not resolved. V gave up 9 bases and J gave up 0 bases, with 18 bases separating them. The CDR3 sequence is 16 residues long. Germline CDR1 and CDR2: SGHVS and FQNEAQ. In DNA form, the CDR3 reads TGTGCCAGTACGCCCACCGGGTCATATAGCAATCAGCCCCAGCATTTT. It specifies CASTPTGSYSNQPQHF.

The chain joins TRBV6-1 to TRBJ1-1; D is undetermined. V was shortened by 5 bases and J by 1 base, with 8 bases between the two germline ends. Germline values: CDR1 MNHNS, CDR2 SASEGT. The CDR3 is 13 residues long. CDR3 sequence: CASSSRQNTEAFF. For the CDR3, the DNA is TGTGCCAGCAGTTCCCGACAGAACACTGAAGCTTTCTTT.

The gene calls are TRBV5-8 and TRBJ1-1; no clear D gene. CDR3 length equals 11 residues. Germline V lookup: CDR1 SGHTS, CDR2 YDEGEE. The V end was cut by 2 bases, the J end by 5 bases, with 4 bases between. The CDR3, as DNA: TGTGCCAGCAGCTTAAGAACTGAAGCTTTCTTT. This sequence encodes CASSLRTEAFF.

This rearrangement joins TRBV11-2 to TRBJ2-3; 10 nucleotides match TRBD2. The V gene end was trimmed by 5 bases and the J gene end by 0 bases; junction bases not matched to a gene: 5. This CDR3 comprises 16 residues. Per germline, CDR1 SGHAT and CDR2 FQNNGV. As DNA, the CDR3 is TGTGCCAGCAGCCTCTCTAGCGGGGGTAGCACAGATACGCAGTATTTT. Translation gives CASSLSSGGSTDTQYF. Full variable domain (outside the CDR3, taken from reference TRBV11-2 and TRBJ2-3): EAGVAQSPRYKIIEKRQSVAFWCNPISGHATLYWYQQILGQGPKLLIQFQNNGVVDDSQLPKDRFSAERLKGVDSTLKIQPAKLEDSAVYLCASSLSSGGSTDTQYFGPGTRLTVL.

The chain couples TRBV9 to TRBJ2-5; 10 nucleotides line up with TRBD1. V gave up 4 bases and J gave up 4 bases; unmatched junction bases: 10. The germline gives CDR1 SGDLS, CDR2 YYNGEE. CDR3 length: 16 residues. CDR3 region: CASSSEPGTGVETQYF. The CDR3, as DNA: TGTGCCAGCAGCTCAGAGCCCGGGACAGGGGTAGAGACCCAGTACTTC.

The V and J genes are TRBV5-3 and TRBJ2-1; 9 positions match TRBD1. TRBV5-3 is flagged as an ORF with uncertain function. V dropped 2 bases and J dropped 3; count of bases not matched to a gene: 3. The CDR3 contains 15 residues. The CDR3 is CARSLRDRDYNEQFF. CDR3 sequence (DNA): TGTGCCAGAAGCTTAAGGGACAGGGACTACAATGAGCAGTTCTTC.

This clone was observed once. This chain uses TRBV7-9 with TRBJ2-1; 7 nucleotides match TRBD1. This CDR3 is built from 15 residues. V was pared by 2 bases and J by 0 bases, with 1 base of the junction left unmatched. From germline, CDR1 is SEHNR and CDR2 FQNEAQ (reference sequence). CDR3 nucleotide sequence: TGTGCCAGCAGCTTATGGACAGGCTCCTACAATGAGCAGTTCTTC. It specifies CASSLWTGSYNEQFF.